These 27 T cell receptor beta chains originate from one sample sequenced in a study of T cells in Graves' hyperthyroidism and ophthalmopathy. Amplification of TCR beta CDR3 regions was performed using RNA transcripts as template. First-round RT-PCR of the TCR CDR3 relied on the HTBI primer set. TCRdb reanalysed the multiplex PCR reads using MiXCR and keeps one entry per CDR3 protein. The sample holds 550,000 to 600,000 distinct CDR3 sequences, 12% to 15% seen once. What was sequenced was blood. Every receptor here comes from a woman between 18 and 30 years old with Graves' ophthalmopathy.

This clonotype was found many times. V is TRBV28 and J is TRBJ1-2, with TRBD1 as a possible D gene (6 bases). CDR3 size: 15 residues. In germline, CDR1 is MDHEN, CDR2 SYDVKM. The germline V and J ends were trimmed by 2 bases and 4 bases, with 14 bases remaining between them. The CDR3 bases are TGTGCCAGCAGTTTAGTTGGGGGGCAAAGCTATGGCTACACCTTC. Translating it yields CASSLVGGQSYGYTF.

The chain uses TRBV6-1 and TRBJ1-5, with D maybe TRBD1 (5 bases). This CDR3 comprises 16 residues. The germline V and J ends were trimmed by 0 bases and 4 bases, with 13 bases remaining between them. Germline CDR1 reads MNHNS; CDR2 reads SASEGT. CDR3 nucleotide sequence: TGTGCCAGCAGTGAAGCCTCCCGGGACCGGAATCAGCCCCAGCATTTT. Residues: CASSEASRDRNQPQHF.

This clonotype came up a few times. The rearrangement links TRBV9 to TRBJ2-7; TRBD2 is a possible D gene (7 bases). CDR3 length: 13 residues. From germline, CDR1 is SGDLS and CDR2 YYNGEE. V was pared by 7 bases and J by 2 bases, with 13 bases between. Here the CDR3 reads CASGAGATYEQYF. The DNA of the CDR3 is TGTGCCAGCGGGGCGGGGGCCACCTACGAGCAGTACTTC.

This chain uses TRBV28 with TRBJ1-1, with TRBD1 identical over 7 bases. Trimming removed 7 bases from V and 2 bases from J; junction bases left unmatched: 4. Germline CDR1 is MDHEN and CDR2 is SYDVKM. The CDR3 is 13 amino acids. CDR3 residues: CASKGTVNTEAFF. As DNA, the CDR3 is TGTGCCAGCAAAGGGACAGTAAACACTGAAGCTTTCTTT.

This clonotype was detected only a few times. The chain joins TRBV19 to TRBJ2-7; no firm D call. The length of the CDR3 is 13 residues. CDR1 and CDR2 (germline): LNHDA, SQIVND (reference sequence). V lost 2 bases to trimming and J lost 6 bases, with 11 bases between them. CDR3 amino acids: CASSIPPVPEQYF. For the CDR3, the DNA is TGTGCCAGTAGTATACCCCCCGTTCCCGAGCAGTACTTC.

This clonotype has ten or more counts. V and J are TRBV28 and TRBJ2-7; no firm D call. CDR1 is MDHEN and CDR2 is SYDVKM in the germline V gene. The length of the CDR3 is 13 residues. V dropped 6 bases and J dropped 3 bases, with 12 bases sitting between them. CDR3 loop: CASRTFMDYEQYF. CDR3 DNA sequence: TGTGCCAGCAGAACCTTTATGGACTACGAGCAGTACTTC.

This clonotype has ten or more counts. The chain is built from TRBV3-1 and TRBJ1-2; tentatively, D is TRBD1 (6 bases). This CDR3 region has 17 residues. Trimming pared 0 bases from V and 3 bases from J, leaving 17 bases between. Looked up from germline, CDR1 is LGHDT and CDR2 is YNNKEL (reference sequence). The CDR3 region has the DNA TGTGCCAGCAGCCAAGAGGGAATCAGGGGCGCTTACTATGGCTACACCTTC. Encoded protein: CASSQEGIRGAYYGYTF.

This clonotype appeared many times. This chain connects TRBV6-5 to TRBJ2-3; 9 nucleotides agree with TRBD2. Looked up from germline, CDR1 is MNHEY and CDR2 is SVGAGI. The V and J ends lost 0 bases and 5 bases, in that order; junction bases with no gene match: 3. The CDR3 sequence is 15 residues long. The CDR3: CASSYSNSGRDTQYF. The CDR3 coding sequence is TGTGCCAGCAGTTACTCGAATAGCGGGAGAGATACGCAGTATTTT.

This clonotype has ten or more counts. DNA for the CDR3: TGTGCCAGCAGCCATCACGGATCAAGAACGAATGAGCAGTTCTTC. Its protein is CASSHHGSRTNEQFF. This sequence joins TRBV3-1 and TRBJ2-1; D is uncertain. The germline V gene encodes CDR1 LGHDT and CDR2 YNNKEL (reference sequence). This CDR3 comprises 15 residues. Trimming took 3 bases from V and 7 from J, leaving 16 bases between them.

There are many counts of this clonotype. The chain combines TRBV5-1 with TRBJ1-6; TRBD1 might be the D (5 bases). The CDR3 extends over 13 amino acids. CDR1 and CDR2 (germline): SGHRS, YFSETQ. The germline V and J ends were trimmed by 4 bases and 15 bases, with 17 bases remaining between them. The CDR3 sequence is CASSHAESRGLHF. CDR3 nucleotides: TGCGCCAGCAGCCACGCCGAGTCGAGGGGCCTCCACTTT.

The J gene is TRBJ1-5, the V gene TRBV28, with 8 bases identical to TRBD1. Germline V lookup: CDR1 MDHEN, CDR2 SYDVKM. V was pared by 5 bases and J by 6 bases, with 9 bases of the junction left unmatched. This CDR3 has 15 amino acids. The CDR3 sequence: CASSRTGSTFQPQHF. CDR3 bases: TGTGCCAGCAGTCGGACAGGGTCGACCTTTCAGCCCCAGCATTTT.

This clonotype was seen many times. V and J are TRBV6-6 and TRBJ2-7; TRBD2 matches 9 bases. V lost 2 bases, J lost 5 bases, and 13 bases stayed unmatched. This CDR3 is 17 amino acids long. CDR1 and CDR2 from the germline V gene are MNHNY and SVGAGI (reference sequence). This chain's CDR3 is CASSYPDISGRIDEQYF. In nucleotides, the CDR3 is TGTGCCAGCAGTTACCCCGACATTAGCGGGAGAATCGACGAGCAGTACTTC.

The table lists this clonotype with a few counts. The genes are TRBV19 and TRBJ2-3; tentatively, D is TRBD2 (5 bases). This CDR3 contains 19 residues. V was cut by 1 base and J by 5 bases, with 25 bases left in between. Germline CDR1 and CDR2: LNHDA and SQIVND (reference sequence). The CDR3 DNA follows: TGTGCCAGTAGTATAGTAACTAGTGGGGATCTCGGAATTAGAGATACGCAGTATTTT. It yields the protein CASSIVTSGDLGIRDTQYF.

This clonotype has only a few counts. A read error is possible here, since a much larger clone lies one base away. This rearrangement joins TRBV7-2 to TRBJ2-1; 11 nucleotides agree with TRBD2. V lost 3 bases to trimming and J lost 8 bases; unmatched junction nucleotides: 6. Germline CDR1 and CDR2: SGHTA and FQGNSA. This CDR3 is built from 15 residues. The CDR3: CASSFTSGRYDEQFF. The CDR3 nucleotides read TGTGCCAGCAGCTTTACTAGCGGGAGATACGATGAGCAGTTCTTC.

A note on this clonotype: Being one base from a much bigger clone, this may be a read error. The genes are TRBV19 and TRBJ1-2, with D perhaps TRBD1 (6 bases). CDR3 length: 13 amino acids. Germline V gives CDR1 LNHDA, CDR2 SQIVND (reference sequence). Written as DNA, the CDR3 is TGTACCAGTGCAGGGGCCCCTAACTATGGCTACACCTTC. Translating gives CTSAGAPNYGYTF.

This clonotype was detected only a few times. At one boundary the junction diverges from the germline segment, which might be a read error. The chain links TRBV6-2 or TRBV6-3 to TRBJ2-7, with a weak D call TRBD1 (6 bases). The CDR3 length is 14 residues. The germline V gene has CDR1 MNHEY and CDR2 SVGEGT. The CDR3, as DNA: TGTGCCGGCAGCCTACATCCTACAGGGAACGAGCAGTACTTC. Its protein product is CAGSLHPTGNEQYF.

This clonotype has a count of ten or more. CDR3 in amino acids: CASSLLARRPYNEQFF. CDR3 coding DNA: TGTGCCAGCAGTCTCCTAGCGAGGAGACCCTACAATGAGCAGTTCTTC. V gene TRBV7-3 combines with J gene TRBJ2-1, with a weak D call TRBD2 (6 bases). The CDR3 extends over 16 amino acids. Germline V lookup: CDR1 SGHTA, CDR2 FQGTGA. The V end was cut by 6 bases, the J end by 2 bases, with 17 bases between.

This chain joins TRBV6-2 or TRBV6-3 and TRBJ2-1; D uncertain. CDR3 length: 12 amino acids. V lost 11 bases and J lost 9, with 17 bases in between. Germline V gene lookup returns CDR1 MNHEY and CDR2 SVGEGT. The DNA of the CDR3 is TGTGCCGTTGGAACCCGAGGTCTTGAGCAGTTCTTC. Its protein is CAVGTRGLEQFF.

V gene TRBV20-1 combines with J gene TRBJ2-7; D is undetermined. V was trimmed by 6 bases and J by 1 base, leaving 16 bases between them. Germline lookup yields CDR1 DFQATT and CDR2 SNEGSKA (reference sequence). This CDR3 is built from 14 residues. The CDR3 DNA follows: TGCAGTGCCCTCACATCAGGTAAATCCTACGAGCAGTACTTC. This codes for CSALTSGKSYEQYF.

This clonotype was seen ten or more times. The rearrangement joins TRBV7-8 to TRBJ2-7; D unclear. Germline assignment: CDR1 SGHVS and CDR2 FQNEAQ. V was cut by 2 bases and J by 7 bases, with 15 bases left in between. CDR3 length: 14 residues. For the CDR3, the DNA is TGTGCCAGCAGCTTAAGAACAACAGCCGGGGAGCAGTACTTC. The encoded protein is CASSLRTTAGEQYF. Filled out from reference TRBV7-8 and TRBJ2-7, the complete variable domain reads GAGVSQSPRYKVAKRGQDVALRCDPISGHVSLFWYQQALGQGPEFLTYFQNEAQLDKSGLPSDRFFAERPEGSVSTLKIQRTQQEDSAVYLCASSLRTTAGEQYFGPGTRLTVT.

This clonotype was recorded a few times. The chain carries TRBV7-3 and TRBJ1-4, with D unresolved. Germline-derived CDR1 and CDR2 are SGHTA and FQGTGA. Between the trimmed V and J ends, which lost 5 bases and 3 bases, there was a span of 13 bases. This CDR3 is built from 15 residues. The CDR3 DNA follows: TGTGCCAGCAGCCCCCGACATGGGGCTAATGAAAAACTGTTTTTT. This translates into CASSPRHGANEKLFF. Supplemented by reference TRBV7-3 and TRBJ1-4, the full variable domain reads GAGVSQTPSNKVTEKGKYVELRCDPISGHTALYWYRQSLGQGPEFLIYFQGTGAADDSGLPNDRFFAVRPEGSVSTLKIQRTERGDSAVYLCASSPRHGANEKLFFGSGTQLSVL.

The V call is TRBV4-1, the J call TRBJ1-2; 8 bases map to TRBD1. The germline V gene has CDR1 MGHRA and CDR2 YSYEKL. The CDR3 runs to 16 residues. Trimming cost V 5 bases and J 1 base; bases outside gene matches: 9. CDR3 sequence (DNA): TGCGCCAGCAGCGTCGGACAGGGAGGCCATAACTATGGCTACACCTTC. It yields the protein CASSVGQGGHNYGYTF.

This clonotype was seen ten or more times. CDR3 protein: CASRPTGPHGYTF. The CDR3 nucleotides are TGTGCCAGCAGGCCTACAGGACCCCATGGCTACACCTTC. The chain couples TRBV28 to TRBJ1-2; tentatively, D is TRBD1 (5 bases). Germline-derived CDR1 and CDR2 are MDHEN and SYDVKM. This CDR3 is 13 amino acids long. V was pared by 6 bases and J by 6 bases, with 14 bases between.

This clonotype has a count of ten or more. The chain employs TRBV20-1 and TRBJ2-3; 11 bases map to TRBD2. CDR1 and CDR2 (germline): DFQATT, SNEGSKA (reference sequence). The CDR3 is 17 residues long. The J segment lost 4 bases and the V segment lost 2 bases, leaving 11 bases of the junction unmatched. CDR3 loop: CSARPWEGTSGPDTQYF. Written as DNA, the CDR3 is TGCAGTGCTAGACCATGGGAAGGGACTAGCGGCCCAGATACGCAGTATTTT.

This clonotype was found many times. This chain joins TRBV4-3 and TRBJ1-6; a possible D gene is TRBD1 (5 bases). The CDR3 extends over 16 amino acids. V was pared by 0 bases and J by 7 bases, with 13 bases between. Germline CDR1 reads LGHNA; CDR2 reads YSLEER. The CDR3 region is CASSQERDSVNSPLHF. The CDR3 nucleotides read TGCGCCAGCAGCCAAGAACGGGACTCCGTAAATTCACCCCTCCACTTT.

This clonotype was picked up many times. The chain employs TRBV6-2 or TRBV6-3 and TRBJ2-7, with TRBD1 as a possible D gene (5 bases). Germline V gene sequence: CDR1 MNHEY, CDR2 SVGEGT. The CDR3 loop spans 12 amino acids. V dropped 5 bases and J dropped 4 bases, with 9 bases sitting between them. CDR3 sequence: CASSVQGYEQYF. DNA for the CDR3: TGTGCCAGCAGTGTTCAGGGATACGAGCAGTACTTC.

Ten or more counts support this clonotype. The chain has TRBV5-1 and TRBJ2-3, with TRBD2 identical over 8 bases. The CDR3 has 19 residues. V gave up 0 bases and J gave up 8 bases; unmatched junction bases: 20. Germline-derived CDR1 and CDR2 are SGHRS and YFSETQ. This CDR3 is CASSLDSSGTRSPHSTQYF. In DNA, the CDR3 is TGCGCCAGCAGCTTGGATTCGTCGGGGACTAGATCGCCGCACTCTACGCAGTATTTT.